This TCR beta chain was found in a study of control samples from healthy donors and cancer patients. V shed 0 bases and J shed 0 bases, with 15 bases lying between them. Germline V CDR1 and CDR2: MNHEY, SVGEGT. The CDR3 is made up of 18 amino acids. Libraries were prepared by immunoSEQ multiplex PCR; TCRdb keeps only in-frame clonotypes and omits some of them. The sample includes fewer than 90,000 clones, roughly 89% of them seen just once. This chain connects TRBV6-2 or TRBV6-3 to TRBJ2-4; D unclear. The TCR comes from a woman in her fifties or sixties with head and neck cancer. Sequencing used PBMCs. This chain's CDR3 is CASSYSMLDGLAKNIQYF. The DNA for the CDR3 is TGTGCCAGCAGTTACTCGATGTTGGACGGTCTAGCCAAAAACATTCAGTACTTC.